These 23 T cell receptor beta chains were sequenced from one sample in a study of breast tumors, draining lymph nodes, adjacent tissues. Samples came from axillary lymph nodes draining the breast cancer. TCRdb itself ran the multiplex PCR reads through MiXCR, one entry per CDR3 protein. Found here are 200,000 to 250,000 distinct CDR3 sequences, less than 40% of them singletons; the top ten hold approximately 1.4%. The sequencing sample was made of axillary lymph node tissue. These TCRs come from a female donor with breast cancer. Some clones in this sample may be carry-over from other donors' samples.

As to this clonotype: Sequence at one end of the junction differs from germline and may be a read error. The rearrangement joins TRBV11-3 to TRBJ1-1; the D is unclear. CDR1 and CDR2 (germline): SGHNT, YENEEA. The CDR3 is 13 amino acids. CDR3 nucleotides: TGTGCCAGCAGCTTAGCTGACACGGTTGAAGCTCTCTTT. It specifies CASSLADTVEALF.

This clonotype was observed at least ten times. The CDR3 is CASSLGLEAGELFF. The CDR3 DNA reads TGCGCCAGCAGCTTGGGACTAGAGGCCGGGGAGCTGTTTTTT. The J gene is TRBJ2-2, the V gene TRBV5-1, with D perhaps TRBD2 (6 bases). The V end lost 0 bases, the J end lost 6 bases, and 9 bases lay between the germline ends. Looked up from germline, CDR1 is SGHRS and CDR2 is YFSETQ. CDR3 length equals 14 residues.

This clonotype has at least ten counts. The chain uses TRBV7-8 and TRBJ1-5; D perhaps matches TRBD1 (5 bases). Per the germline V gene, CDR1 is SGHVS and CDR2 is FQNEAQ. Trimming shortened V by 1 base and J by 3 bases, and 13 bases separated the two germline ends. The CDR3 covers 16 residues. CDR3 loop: CASSLEGQVVNQPQHF. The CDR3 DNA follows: TGTGCCAGCAGCTTAGAGGGGCAGGTTGTCAATCAGCCCCAGCATTTT.

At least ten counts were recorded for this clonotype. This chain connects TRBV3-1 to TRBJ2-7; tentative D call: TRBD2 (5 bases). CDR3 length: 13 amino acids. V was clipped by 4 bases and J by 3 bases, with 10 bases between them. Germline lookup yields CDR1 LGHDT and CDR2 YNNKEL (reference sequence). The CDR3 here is CASSRGRGYEQYF. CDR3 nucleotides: TGTGCCAGCAGCCGAGGACGGGGCTACGAGCAGTACTTC.

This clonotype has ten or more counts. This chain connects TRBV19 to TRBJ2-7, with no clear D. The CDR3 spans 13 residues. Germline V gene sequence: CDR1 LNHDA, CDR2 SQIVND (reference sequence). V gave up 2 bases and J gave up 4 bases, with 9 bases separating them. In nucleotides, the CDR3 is TGTGCCAGTAGTATATGGGTAGAATACGAGCAGTACTTC. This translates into CASSIWVEYEQYF.

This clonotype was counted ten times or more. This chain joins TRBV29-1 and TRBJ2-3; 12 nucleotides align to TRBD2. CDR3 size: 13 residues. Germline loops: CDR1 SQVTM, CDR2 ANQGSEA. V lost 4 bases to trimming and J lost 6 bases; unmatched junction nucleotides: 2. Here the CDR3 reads CSVGTSGIDTQYF. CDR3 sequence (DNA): TGCAGCGTTGGGACTAGCGGGATCGATACGCAGTATTTT.

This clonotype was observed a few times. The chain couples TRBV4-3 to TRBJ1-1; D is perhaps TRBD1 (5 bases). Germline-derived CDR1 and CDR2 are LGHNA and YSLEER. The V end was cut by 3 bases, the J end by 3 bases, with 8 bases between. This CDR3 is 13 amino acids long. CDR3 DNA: TGCGCCAGCAGCCAGACAGTACACACTGAAGCTTTCTTT. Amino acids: CASSQTVHTEAFF.

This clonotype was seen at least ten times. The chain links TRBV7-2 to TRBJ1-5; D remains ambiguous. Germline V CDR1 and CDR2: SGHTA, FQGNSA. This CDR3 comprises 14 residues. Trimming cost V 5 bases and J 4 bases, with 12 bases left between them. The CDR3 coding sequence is TGTGCCAGCAGCCCCGGACTTGTTAATCAGCCCCAGCATTTT. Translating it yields CASSPGLVNQPQHF.

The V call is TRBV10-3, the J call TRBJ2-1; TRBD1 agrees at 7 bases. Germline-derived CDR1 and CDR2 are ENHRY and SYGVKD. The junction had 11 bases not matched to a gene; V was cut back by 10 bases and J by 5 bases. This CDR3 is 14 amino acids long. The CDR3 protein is CASRAGTADNEQFF. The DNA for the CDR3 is TGTGCCAGCAGAGCCGGGACAGCCGACAATGAGCAGTTCTTC.

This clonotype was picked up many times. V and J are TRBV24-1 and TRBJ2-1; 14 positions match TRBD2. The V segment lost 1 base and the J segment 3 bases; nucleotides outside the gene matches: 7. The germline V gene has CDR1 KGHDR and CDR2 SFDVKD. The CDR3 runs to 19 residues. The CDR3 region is CATSDFETGTSGGYNEQFF. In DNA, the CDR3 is TGTGCCACCAGTGATTTTGAAACCGGGACTAGCGGGGGCTACAATGAGCAGTTCTTC.

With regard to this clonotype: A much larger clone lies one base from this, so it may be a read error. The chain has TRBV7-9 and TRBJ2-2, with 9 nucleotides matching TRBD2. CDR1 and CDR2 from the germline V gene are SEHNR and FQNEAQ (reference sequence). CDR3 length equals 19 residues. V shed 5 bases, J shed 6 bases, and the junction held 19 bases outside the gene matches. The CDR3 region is CASSHSGGGRALNPGELFF. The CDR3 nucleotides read TGTGCCAGCAGCCACTCCGGGGGCGGGAGGGCCCTCAACCCCGGGGAGCTGTTTTTT.

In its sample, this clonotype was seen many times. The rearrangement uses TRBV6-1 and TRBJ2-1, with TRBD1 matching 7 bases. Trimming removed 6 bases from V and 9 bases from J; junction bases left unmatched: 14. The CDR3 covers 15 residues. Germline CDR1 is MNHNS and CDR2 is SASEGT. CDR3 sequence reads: CASRGQRNVESEQFF. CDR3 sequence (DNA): TGTGCCAGCAGGGGACAGCGGAACGTGGAAAGTGAGCAGTTCTTC.

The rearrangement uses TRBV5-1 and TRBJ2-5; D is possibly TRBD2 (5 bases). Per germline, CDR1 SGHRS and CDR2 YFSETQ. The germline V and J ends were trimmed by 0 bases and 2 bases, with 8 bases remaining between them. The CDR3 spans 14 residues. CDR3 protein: CASSLAPGQETQYF. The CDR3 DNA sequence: TGCGCCAGCAGCTTGGCCCCGGGACAAGAGACCCAGTACTTC.

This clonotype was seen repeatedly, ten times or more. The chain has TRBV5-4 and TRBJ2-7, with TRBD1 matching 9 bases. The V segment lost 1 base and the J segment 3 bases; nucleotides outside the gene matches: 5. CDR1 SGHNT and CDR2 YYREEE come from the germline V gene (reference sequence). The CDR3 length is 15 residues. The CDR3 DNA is TGTGCCAGCAGCTTGATTGGGGACAGGGTCTACGAGCAGTACTTC. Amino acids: CASSLIGDRVYEQYF.

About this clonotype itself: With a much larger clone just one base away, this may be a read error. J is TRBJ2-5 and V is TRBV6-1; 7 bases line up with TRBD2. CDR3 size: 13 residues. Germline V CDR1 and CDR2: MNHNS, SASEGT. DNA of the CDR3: TGTGCCGGCAGCAGGACTAGTCGCGAGACCCAGTACTTC. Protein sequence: CAGSRTSRETQYF.

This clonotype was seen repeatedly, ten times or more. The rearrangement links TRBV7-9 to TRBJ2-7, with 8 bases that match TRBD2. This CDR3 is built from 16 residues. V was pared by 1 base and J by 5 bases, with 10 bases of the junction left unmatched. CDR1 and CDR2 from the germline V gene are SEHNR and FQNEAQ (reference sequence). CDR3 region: CASSLGGVAGSNEQYF. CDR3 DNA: TGTGCCAGCAGCTTAGGAGGAGTAGCGGGAAGCAACGAGCAGTACTTC.

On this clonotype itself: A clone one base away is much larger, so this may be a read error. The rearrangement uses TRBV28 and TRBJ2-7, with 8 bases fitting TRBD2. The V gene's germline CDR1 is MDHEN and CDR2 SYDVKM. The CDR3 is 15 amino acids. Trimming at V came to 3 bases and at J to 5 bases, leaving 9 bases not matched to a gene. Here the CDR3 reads CASSFPAGATNEQYF. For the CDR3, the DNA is TGTGCCAGCAGTTTCCCAGCGGGAGCGACCAACGAGCAGTACTTC.

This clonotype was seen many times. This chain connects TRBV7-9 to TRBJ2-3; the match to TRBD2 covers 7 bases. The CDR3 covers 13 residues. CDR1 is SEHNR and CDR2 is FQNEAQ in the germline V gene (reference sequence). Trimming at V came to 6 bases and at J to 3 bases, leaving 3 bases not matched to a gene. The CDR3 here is CASRNSGTDTQYF. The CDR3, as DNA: TGTGCCAGCAGGAATAGCGGGACAGATACGCAGTATTTT.

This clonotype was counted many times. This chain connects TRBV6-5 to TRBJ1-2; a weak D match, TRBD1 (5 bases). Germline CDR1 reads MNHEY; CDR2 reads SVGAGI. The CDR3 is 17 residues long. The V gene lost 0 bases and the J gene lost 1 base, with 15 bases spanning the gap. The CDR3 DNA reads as TGTGCCAGCAGTTACTCGTCCCAGGGCCGCTATAACTATGGCTACACCTTC. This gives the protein CASSYSSQGRYNYGYTF.

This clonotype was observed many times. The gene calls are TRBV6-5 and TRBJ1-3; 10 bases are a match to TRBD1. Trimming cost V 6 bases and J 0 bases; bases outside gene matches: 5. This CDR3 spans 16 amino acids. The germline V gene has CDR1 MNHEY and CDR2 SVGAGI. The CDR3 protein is CASSRQGANSGNTIYF. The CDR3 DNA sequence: TGTGCCAGCAGCCGACAGGGGGCCAACTCTGGAAACACCATATATTTT.

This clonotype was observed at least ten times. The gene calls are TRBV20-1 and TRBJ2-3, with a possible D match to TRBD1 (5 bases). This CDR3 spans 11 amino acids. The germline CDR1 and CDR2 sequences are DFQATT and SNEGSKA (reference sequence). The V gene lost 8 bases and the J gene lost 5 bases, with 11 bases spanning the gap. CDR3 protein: CSPRGRDTQYF. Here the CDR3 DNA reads TGCAGTCCAAGGGGCAGAGATACGCAGTATTTT.

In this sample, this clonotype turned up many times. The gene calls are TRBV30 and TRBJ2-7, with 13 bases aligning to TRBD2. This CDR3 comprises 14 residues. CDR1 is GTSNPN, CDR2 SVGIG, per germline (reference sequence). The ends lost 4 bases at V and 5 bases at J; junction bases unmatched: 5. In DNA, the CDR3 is TGTGCCTGGATGGGGACTAGCGGGATTAACGAGCAGTACTTC. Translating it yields CAWMGTSGINEQYF. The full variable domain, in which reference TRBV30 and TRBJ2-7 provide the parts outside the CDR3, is SQTIHQWPATLVQPVGSPLSLECTVEGTSNPNLYWYRQAAGRGLQLLFYSVGIGQISSEVPQNLSASRPQDRQFILSSKKLLLSDSGFYLCAWMGTSGINEQYFGPGTRLTVT.

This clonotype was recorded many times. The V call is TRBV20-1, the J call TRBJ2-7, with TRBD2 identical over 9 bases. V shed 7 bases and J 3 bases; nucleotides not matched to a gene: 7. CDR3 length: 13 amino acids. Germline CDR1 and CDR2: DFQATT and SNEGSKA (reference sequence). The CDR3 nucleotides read TGCAGTGTAGCGGGGGAAAACGGCTACGAGCAGTACTTC. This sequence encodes CSVAGENGYEQYF.